A single sample is the source of the 18 T cell receptor beta chains below, sequenced in a study of cytomegalovirus exposure and HLA in healthy donors. PCR primers comprised 60 Vbeta and 13 Jbeta primers. Produced via immunoSEQ multiplex PCR; TCRdb's table is partial and in-frame only. The table lists 150,000 to 200,000 clones, around 84% of them singletons, with 2% to 2.5% in the top ten. The sequencing input was PBMCs. These receptors were collected from a man between 18 and 29 years old in good health and CMV-seropositive.

The rearrangement uses TRBV7-2 and TRBJ1-1; D not resolved. V gave up 4 bases and J gave up 3 bases, with 12 bases separating them. Germline CDR1 reads SGHTA; CDR2 reads FQGNSA. This CDR3 is 14 amino acids long. CDR3 loop: CASSSTSRDTEAFF. CDR3 nucleotide sequence: TGTGCCAGCAGCTCGACGAGTCGGGACACTGAAGCTTTCTTT.

The chain uses TRBV6-6 and TRBJ1-5; 8 bases line up with TRBD1. Germline V gene sequence: CDR1 MNHNY, CDR2 SVGAGI (reference sequence). The CDR3 extends over 15 amino acids. J gave up 4 bases and V 4 bases, and 6 bases lay outside the gene matches. CDR3 DNA sequence: TGTGCCAGCAGTTCCACAGGGGGGAAAAATCAGCCCCAGCATTTT. This sequence encodes CASSSTGGKNQPQHF.

J is TRBJ2-3 and V is TRBV5-4, with a tentative D call TRBD2 (6 bases). Germline V CDR1 and CDR2: SGHNT, YYREEE (reference sequence). The germline V and J ends were trimmed by 0 bases and 6 bases, with 11 bases remaining between them. CDR3 length: 14 amino acids. The CDR3 sequence is CASSLGSGGDTQYF. CDR3 nucleotide sequence: TGTGCCAGCAGCTTGGGTAGCGGAGGTGATACGCAGTATTTT.

The chain recombines TRBV29-1 with TRBJ1-2, with 7 bases aligning to TRBD1. This CDR3 contains 16 residues. With V trimmed by 4 bases and J by 0 bases, 11 bases remained unmatched. Germline lookup yields CDR1 SQVTM and CDR2 ANQGSEA. The CDR3 region has the DNA TGCAGCGTTGGAGGACAGGACCAACTGACTAACTATGGCTACACCTTC. This sequence encodes CSVGGQDQLTNYGYTF. Filled out from reference TRBV29-1 and TRBJ1-2, the complete variable domain reads SAVISQKPSRDICQRGTSLTIQCQVDSQVTMMFWYRQQPGQSLTLIATANQGSEATYESGFVIDKFPISRPNLTFSTLTVSNMSPEDSSIYLCSVGGQDQLTNYGYTFGSGTRLTVV.

The chain recombines TRBV11-3 with TRBJ1-1, with TRBD1 matching 7 bases. This CDR3 has 13 amino acids. Germline trimming cut 5 bases from V and 5 bases from J; bases unmatched to any gene: 5. Germline V gene data show CDR1 as SGHNT and CDR2 as YENEEA. Written as DNA, the CDR3 is TGTGCCAGCAGCCCAGACAGGGTTACTGAAGCTTTCTTT. It translates to CASSPDRVTEAFF.

The V call is TRBV15, the J call TRBJ1-4, with 11 nucleotides matching TRBD1. The length of the CDR3 is 15 residues. Germline V gives CDR1 LNHNV, CDR2 YYDKDF (reference sequence). V gave up 3 bases and J gave up 8 bases; unmatched junction bases: 5. DNA for the CDR3: TGTGCCACCAGCAGGGACAGGGGGCGGGAGGAAAAACTGTTTTTT. This translates into CATSRDRGREEKLFF. The whole variable domain, filled in from reference TRBV15 and TRBJ1-4, reads DAMVIQNPRYQVTQFGKPVTLSCSQTLNHNVMYWYQQKSSQAPKLLFHYYDKDFNNEADTPDNFQSRRPNTSFCFLDIRSPGLGDTAMYLCATSRDRGREEKLFFGSGTQLSVL.

The chain has TRBV5-1 and TRBJ2-1, with 7 positions matching TRBD1. The V and J ends lost 4 bases and 0 bases, in that order; junction bases with no gene match: 4. CDR3 length: 15 amino acids. Germline V lookup: CDR1 SGHRS, CDR2 YFSETQ. CDR3 nucleotides: TGCGCCAGCAGCCCGGGACAGAGCTCCTACAATGAGCAGTTCTTC. It is translated as CASSPGQSSYNEQFF.

The chain couples TRBV6-1 to TRBJ1-3, with D perhaps TRBD1 (5 bases). CDR1 is MNHNS, CDR2 SASEGT, per germline. Trimming cost V 2 bases and J 2 bases, with 16 bases left between them. The CDR3 covers 17 residues. The CDR3 coding sequence is TGTGCCAGCAGTGAATCCCGCGGGGGGTCGGCTGGAAACACCATATATTTT. Its protein product is CASSESRGGSAGNTIYF.

V gene TRBV5-1 combines with J gene TRBJ1-3; TRBD1 aligns across 9 bases. The germline V gene has CDR1 SGHRS and CDR2 YFSETQ. V was clipped by 1 base and J by 4 bases; unmatched bases: 9. This CDR3 comprises 17 residues. The CDR3 DNA reads as TGCGCCAGCAGCTTGTCCGGACAGGGGAGGACAGGAAACACCATATATTTT. Its translation is CASSLSGQGRTGNTIYF.

The V gene is TRBV5-4, the J gene TRBJ2-3; possibly TRBD2 for D (6 bases). There are 17 residues in the CDR3. V gave up 0 bases and J gave up 0 bases, with 14 bases separating them. Germline CDR1 and CDR2: SGHNT and YYREEE (reference sequence). The CDR3, as DNA: TGTGCCAGCAGCTTGGGGGGGGTCGGGCGAAGCACAGATACGCAGTATTTT. Its protein product is CASSLGGVGRSTDTQYF. The full variable domain, completed using reference TRBV5-4 and TRBJ2-3, is ETGVTQSPTHLIKTRGQQVTLRCSSQSGHNTVSWYQQALGQGPQFIFQYYREEENGRGNFPPRFSGLQFPNYSSELNVNALELDDSALYLCASSLGGVGRSTDTQYFGPGTRLTVL.

The chain has TRBV7-9 and TRBJ2-7, with D uncertain. CDR1 is SEHNR and CDR2 is FQNEAQ in the germline V gene (reference sequence). The V end was cut by 7 bases, the J end by 6 bases, with 16 bases between. There are 13 residues in the CDR3. Here the CDR3 DNA reads TGTGCCAGCACCGGATTAGAGGCCGGCGAGCAGTACTTC. It is translated as CASTGLEAGEQYF.

On this clone: A read error may produce the germline difference seen at one junction end. The chain has TRBV6-1 and TRBJ2-5, with a weak D call TRBD2 (6 bases). The CDR3 has 16 amino acids. Germline lookup yields CDR1 MNHNS and CDR2 SASEGT. The CDR3 protein is CASSERRTTSRETRYF. CDR3 DNA: TGTGCCAGCAGTGAAAGGAGGACGACTAGTCGGGAGACCCGGTACTTC.

The chain joins TRBV7-8 to TRBJ2-7; 12 bases map to TRBD2. This CDR3 comprises 14 residues. After removal of 4 bases from V and 4 bases from J, the junction contained 2 bases not matched to a gene. Germline CDR1 reads SGHVS; CDR2 reads FQNEAQ. CDR3 loop: CASSWGLAGYEQYF. CDR3 in DNA: TGTGCCAGCAGCTGGGGACTAGCGGGTTACGAGCAGTACTTC.

V usage is TRBV29-1 and J usage is TRBJ1-1, with D possibly matching TRBD1 (5 bases). Trimming removed 5 bases at V and 8 bases at J, with 9 bases between. The CDR3 is 10 amino acids. Germline V gene lookup returns CDR1 SQVTM and CDR2 ANQGSEA. The DNA for the CDR3 is TGCAGCGTTTTTGACAGAGAAGCTTTCTTT. Its protein is CSVFDREAFF.

This clone has just one count. CDR3 sequence (DNA): TGTGCCAGCAGCCGAAACTACGAGCAGTACTTC. This codes for CASSRNYEQYF. V is TRBV5-6 and J is TRBJ2-5; D is ambiguous. The J call may be incorrect, as the DNA end agrees better with TRBJ2-7. This CDR3 has 11 amino acids. CDR1 is SGHDT, CDR2 YYEEEE, per germline.

The chain has TRBV19 and TRBJ2-7; D is perhaps TRBD1 (6 bases). CDR1 is LNHDA and CDR2 is SQIVND in the germline V gene (reference sequence). Between the trimmed V and J ends, which lost 3 bases and 7 bases, there was a span of 16 bases. CDR3 size: 14 residues. This CDR3 reads CASSIGQGMGEQYF. CDR3 in DNA: TGTGCCAGTAGTATTGGCCAGGGGATGGGAGAGCAGTACTTC. Using reference TRBV19 and TRBJ2-7 for the parts outside the CDR3, the full variable domain is DGGITQSPKYLFRKEGQNVTLSCEQNLNHDAMYWYRQDPGQGLRLIYYSQIVNDFQKGDIAEGYSVSREKKESFPLTVTSAQKNPTAFYLCASSIGQGMGEQYFGPGTRLTVT.

This clone was detected a few times. J is TRBJ2-3 and V is TRBV9, with D uncertain. The CDR3 totals 13 residues. V lost 3 bases and J 5 bases, leaving 10 bases between the germline ends. CDR1 and CDR2 from the germline V gene are SGDLS and YYNGEE. CDR3 bases: TGTGCCAGCAGCGACGAGCTAGAAGATACGCAGTATTTT. Translation gives CASSDELEDTQYF.

The chain couples TRBV6-6 to TRBJ1-1, with D perhaps TRBD1 (6 bases). Germline V CDR1 and CDR2: MNHNY, SVGAGI (reference sequence). CDR3 length: 14 residues. V shed 4 bases and J shed 1 base, with 10 bases lying between them. As DNA, the CDR3 is TGTGCCAGCAGTTGGGACAATAAGAACACTGAAGCTTTCTTT. Translation gives CASSWDNKNTEAFF.